The entry below gives a single T cell receptor beta chain sequence along with its context. As yet, its antigen is unknown. The sample belongs to a study of vaccination and CD4 T cells after COVID-19. The Oncomine TCR Beta short-read assay sequenced DNA from cultured CD4+ T cells. CD4+ T cells were cultured, and genomic DNA was extracted from them. TCRdb itself ran the PCR reads through MiXCR, one entry per CDR3 protein. The table lists around 5,400 distinct CDR3 sequences, approximately 39% of them singletons. This sample's treatment: roughly 11-day PBMC culture with coronavirus spike peptide pools or control peptides (ViraFEST assay). CD4+ T cells of the unexposed donor were collected before the COVID-19 pandemic (2011-2018). Culture of around 2 million PBMCs per well took place with about 9.8 IU/ml IL-2 and around 10 ug/ml peptide pools. This receptor was identified in a human donor in good health. The source material was CD4+ T cells from blood, cultured in vitro.

The chain's CDR3 is CASSQGQQETQYF. CDR3 DNA: TGCGCCAGCAGCCAGGGACAGCAAGAGACCCAGTACTTC. The V and J genes are TRBV5-1 and TRBJ2-5; 7 bases match TRBD1. The CDR3 consists of 13 residues. Germline V lookup: CDR1 SGHRS, CDR2 YFSETQ. Trimming took 4 bases from V and 2 from J; bases not matched to a gene: 2.